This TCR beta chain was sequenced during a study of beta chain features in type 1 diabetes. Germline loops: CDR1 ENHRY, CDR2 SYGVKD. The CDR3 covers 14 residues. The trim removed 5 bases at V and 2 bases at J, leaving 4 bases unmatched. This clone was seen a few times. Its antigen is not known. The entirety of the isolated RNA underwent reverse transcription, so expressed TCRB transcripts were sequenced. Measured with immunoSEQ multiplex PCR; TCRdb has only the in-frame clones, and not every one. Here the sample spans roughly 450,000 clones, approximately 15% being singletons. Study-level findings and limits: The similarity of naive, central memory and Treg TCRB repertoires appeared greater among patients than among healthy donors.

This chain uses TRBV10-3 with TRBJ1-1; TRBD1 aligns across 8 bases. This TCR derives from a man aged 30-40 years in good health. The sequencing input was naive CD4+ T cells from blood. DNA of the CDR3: TGTGCCATCAGTCCCGGACAGGGAAACACTGAAGCTTTCTTT. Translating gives CAISPGQGNTEAFF.